A selection of T cell receptor beta chains follows, all from one sample in a study of T cells after yellow fever vaccination. One entry per CDR3 protein, called by TCRdb with MiXCR from the 5' RACE reads. The sample includes just over 300,000 distinct CDR3 sequences, roughly 3.5% of them seen just once. The sample was PBMCs, taken on the day of the yellow fever booster vaccination. Source of these receptors: a man between 18 and 29 years old who received the YFV17D yellow fever vaccine. CDR3s include the opening cysteine and the closing phenylalanine or tryptophan. The D gene is left open where the match is weak. Only part of the rows carry a size: once, few, many, or a class if the clone is expanded.

CSAIGGRANYGYTF	TGCAGCGCCATAGGTGGCAGGGCAAACTATGGCTACACCTTC	few	-	TRBV29-1	TRBJ1-2
CASSERLGVDEQFF	TGTGCCAGCAGTGAACGATTGGGGGTCGATGAGCAGTTCTTC	many	-	TRBV6-5	TRBJ2-1
CGCGGRGGETQYF	TGTGGATGCGGGGGAAGAGGGGGAGAGACCCAGTACTTC	-	-	TRBV3-1	TRBJ2-5
CASSPLAGQPDTQYF	TGCGCCAGCAGCCCGTTAGCCGGGCAACCGGATACGCAGTATTTT	many	-	TRBV5-1	TRBJ2-3
CASSSSGGAEAFF	TGTGCCAGCAGTTCCTCCGGGGGAGCTGAAGCTTTCTTT	many	-	TRBV27	TRBJ1-1
CASSQDLGDTDTQYF	TGCGCCAGCAGCCAAGATCTCGGGGACACAGATACGCAGTATTTT	many	-	TRBV4-3	TRBJ2-3
CASSMGLWGELVSDEQYF	TGCGCCAGCAGCATGGGTCTCTGGGGCGAGCTAGTCTCCGACGAGCAGTACTTC	many	-	TRBV5-1	TRBJ2-7
CASSLGSGHKAKNIQYF	TGTGCCAGCAGCTTAGGTTCGGGACACAAAGCCAAAAACATTCAGTACTTC	many	-	TRBV7-6	TRBJ2-4
CASSSAPGQAFYGYTF	TGTGCCAGCAGTTCCGCACCGGGACAGGCGTTCTATGGCTACACCTTC	few	TRBD1	TRBV6-5	TRBJ1-2
CSARMTSGAPIEQFF	TGCAGTGCTAGGATGACTAGCGGGGCCCCCATTGAGCAGTTCTTC	-	TRBD2	TRBV20-1	TRBJ2-1
CASSLAGGDEQYF	TGCGCCAGCAGCTTGGCCGGGGGGGACGAGCAGTACTTC	-	TRBD2	TRBV5-1	TRBJ2-7
CATRTAPGQGYEQFF	TGTGCCACCAGAACTGCCCCGGGACAGGGCTATGAGCAGTTCTTC	-	TRBD1	TRBV10-3	TRBJ2-1
CSAPTGTSYEQYF	TGCAGTGCTCCAACCGGGACTAGCTACGAGCAGTACTTC	many	TRBD2	TRBV20-1	TRBJ2-7
CASSFGGGLSYEQYF	TGTGCCAGCAGTTTCGGGGGCGGTCTATCCTACGAGCAGTACTTC	-	-	TRBV12-3/TRBV12-4	TRBJ2-7
CASSLAGRYSGETQYF	TGTGCCAGCAGCTTAGCCGGGAGGTACTCGGGGGAGACCCAGTACTTC	many	TRBD2	TRBV7-2	TRBJ2-5
CANAPTDIPSTDTQYF	TGTGCCAACGCTCCGACAGATATCCCTAGCACAGATACGCAGTATTTT	few	-	TRBV10-3	TRBJ2-3
CASSPSGGSTQYF	TGTGCCAGCAGCCCAAGCGGGGGGTCGACCCAGTACTTC	few	TRBD2	TRBV7-3	TRBJ2-5
CASSLDGGDNQPQHF	TGCGCCAGCAGCTTGGACGGGGGAGACAATCAGCCCCAGCATTTT	many	-	TRBV5-1	TRBJ1-5
CASSLAGEGRSPLHF	TGCGCCAGCAGCTTGGCGGGGGAGGGGCGATCACCCCTCCACTTT	many	-	TRBV5-1	TRBJ1-6
CSVDMGRGVVEAFF	TGCAGCGTCGATATGGGGAGGGGGGTTGTTGAAGCTTTCTTT	many	-	TRBV29-1	TRBJ1-1
CSAPRRGQGYNEQFF	TGCAGTGCCCCCCGCCGGGGACAGGGTTACAATGAGCAGTTCTTC	many	TRBD1	TRBV20-1	TRBJ2-1
CASSRTGTTYNEQFF	TGTGCCAGCAGTAGGACCGGGACAACATACAATGAGCAGTTCTTC	-	-	TRBV12-3/TRBV12-4	TRBJ2-1
CASSIPGLSNTEAFF	TGTGCCAGTAGTATCCCCGGACTTTCGAACACTGAAGCTTTCTTT	-	-	TRBV19	TRBJ1-1
CASRRLGGTDTQYF	TGTGCCAGCAGGAGGCTTGGGGGGACAGATACGCAGTATTTT	-	-	TRBV6-6	TRBJ2-3
CASNDRVDQPQHF	TGTGCCAGCAACGACAGGGTGGATCAGCCCCAGCATTTT	many	TRBD1	TRBV7-3	TRBJ1-5
CASSQSLGRSYNSPLHF	TGTGCCAGCAGCCAAAGCCTGGGACGCTCCTATAATTCACCCCTCCACTTT	-	-	TRBV14	TRBJ1-6
CASSQTRGGVNEQFF	TGCGCCAGCAGCCAAACTCGGGGAGGGGTCAATGAGCAGTTCTTC	-	TRBD2	TRBV5-1	TRBJ2-1
CASSAGGVRGDTQYF	TGCGCCAGCAGCGCGGGGGGAGTCCGCGGGGATACGCAGTATTTT	many	TRBD2	TRBV5-1	TRBJ2-3
CAISATWNSGASYEQYF	TGTGCCATCAGTGCGACGTGGAATAGCGGGGCCTCCTACGAGCAGTACTTC	few	TRBD2	TRBV10-3	TRBJ2-7
CSAHLVSTDTQYF	TGCAGTGCTCACCTAGTAAGCACAGATACGCAGTATTTT	many	-	TRBV20-1	TRBJ2-3
CASSPKGTYGYTF	TGTGCCAGCAGTCCCAAAGGGACCTATGGCTACACCTTC	-	-	TRBV12-3/TRBV12-4	TRBJ1-2
CASSLMRNEQFF	TGTGCCAGCAGCCTTATGAGGAATGAGCAGTTCTTC	few	-	TRBV14	TRBJ2-1
CASSRTGTSGGYEQYF	TGCGCCAGCAGCCGAACCGGGACTAGCGGGGGTTACGAGCAGTACTTC	-	TRBD2	TRBV4-3	TRBJ2-7
CASSLSWDRREQYF	TGTGCCAGCAGCTTAAGTTGGGACAGGCGCGAGCAGTACTTC	few	TRBD1	TRBV7-2	TRBJ2-7
CAGRWGDTGELFF	TGTGCCGGCCGTTGGGGCGACACCGGGGAGCTGTTTTTT	few	-	TRBV6-6	TRBJ2-2